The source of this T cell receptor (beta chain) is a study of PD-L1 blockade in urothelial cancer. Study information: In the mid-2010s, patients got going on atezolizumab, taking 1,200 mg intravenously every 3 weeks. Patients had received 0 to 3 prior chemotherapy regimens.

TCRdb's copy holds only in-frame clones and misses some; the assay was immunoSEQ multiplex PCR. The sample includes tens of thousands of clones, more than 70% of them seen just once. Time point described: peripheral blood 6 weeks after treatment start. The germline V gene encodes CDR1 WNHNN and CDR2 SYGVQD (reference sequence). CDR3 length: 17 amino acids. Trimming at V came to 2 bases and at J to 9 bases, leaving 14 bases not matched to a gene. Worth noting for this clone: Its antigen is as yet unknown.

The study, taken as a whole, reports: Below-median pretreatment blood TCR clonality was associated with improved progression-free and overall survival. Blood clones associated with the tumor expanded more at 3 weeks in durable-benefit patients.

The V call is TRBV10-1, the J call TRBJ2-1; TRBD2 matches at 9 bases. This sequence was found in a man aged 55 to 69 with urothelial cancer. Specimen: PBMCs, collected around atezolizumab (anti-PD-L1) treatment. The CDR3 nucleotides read TGCGCCAGCAGTGAGGGCCTAGCGGGAACCCGACGGGGTGAGCAGTTCTTC. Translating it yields CASSEGLAGTRRGEQFF.